This T cell receptor (beta chain) originates from a study of vaccination effects on CD4 cells after COVID-19. Study at large: ViraFEST expansion of antigen-specific CD4+ T cells with viral peptide pools preceded sequencing. Each participant was administered two doses of either the BNT162b2 or the mRNA-1273 vaccine. General study results and limits: Newly vaccine-induced clones made up most of the convalescents' post-vaccine spike-reactive clones.

Investigators separated out CD4+ T cells once less than 11 days of culture had passed. The person had PCR-confirmed SARS-CoV-2 infection between March and December 2020. Per the germline V gene, CDR1 is SGHRS and CDR2 is YFSETQ. The CDR3 is 14 amino acids. With 2 bases removed from V and 0 bases from J, the gap between germline ends came to 3 bases. Details on this clone: Its antigen is as yet unknown.

Profiling relied on immunoSEQ multiplex PCR, and the TCRdb table lists in-frame clones only, not all of them. The sample shows roughly 60,000 clones, approximately 78% of them seen only once. This clonotype was sampled from a human donor who had a prior SARS-CoV-2 infection. The source material was CD4+ T cells from PBMCs cultured without peptide, sampled before COVID-19 vaccination. The chain is built from TRBV5-1 and TRBJ2-6; D gene unclear. The CDR3 region is CASSFRSGANVLTF. For the CDR3, the DNA is TGCGCCAGCAGCTTTCGCTCTGGGGCCAACGTCCTGACTTTC.